One T cell receptor (beta chain) is described in this entry. This entry is derived from a study of shared clonotypes between healthy human individuals. The method was immunoSEQ multiplex PCR; TCRdb's version includes in-frame clones alone and lacks a portion of them. The data hold a few hundred thousand clones, with roughly 70% observed a single time. V lost 7 bases and J 3 bases, leaving 19 bases between the germline ends. From germline, CDR1 is SGHRS and CDR2 YFSETQ. This CDR3 has 15 amino acids. Sequencing was performed on memory CD4+ T cells sorted from blood. The subset: CD45RA-negative fraction. The sequence came from a young man in good health. The chain has TRBV5-1 and TRBJ2-5; TRBD2 is a possible D gene (6 bases). The CDR3 loop reads CASYSGPSKKETQYF. The CDR3 DNA reads as TGCGCCAGCTACAGCGGGCCCTCTAAAAAAGAGACCCAGTACTTC. Drawing the rest from reference TRBV5-1 and TRBJ2-5, the complete variable domain is KAGVTQTPRYLIKTRGQQVTLSCSPISGHRSVSWYQQTPGQGLQFLFEYFSETQRNKGNFPGRFSGRQFSNSRSEMNVSTLELGDSALYLCASYSGPSKKETQYFGPGTRLLVL.